The text below deals with one TCR beta chain. Its antigen is not known. The CDR3 spans 15 residues. Germline CDR1 is MNHEY and CDR2 is SVGAGI. With V trimmed by 6 bases and J by 5 bases, 9 bases remained unmatched. From CD4+ cells came CD45RA+ naive and CD45RA-negative memory subsets. These data are taken from a study of shared clonotypes between healthy human individuals. Findings and limits, study-wide: Sharing across four donors was seen in 4% to 6.5% of naive CD4 clonotypes. Sequencing depth was expected to affect clonotype sharing among donors.

TCRdb's table, derived via immunoSEQ multiplex PCR, lists solely in-frame clones and lacks some. The data show about 1 million clones, around 76% seen once. The receptor comes from a man between 18 and 29 years old in good health. The sequencing input was memory CD4+ T cells sorted from blood. As for subset: CD45RA-negative fraction. The chain recombines TRBV6-5 with TRBJ2-2, with TRBD2 matching 7 bases. The CDR3 nucleotides read TGTGCCAGCAGCCGCGGGGGAGGCCCTACCGGGGAGCTGTTTTTT. Its translation is CASSRGGGPTGELFF.